This T cell receptor (beta chain) is drawn from a study of T cell repertoires in cytomegalovirus infection (dated by TCRdb to about 2019). Concerning the study at large: Because public TCR beta signatures pointed to carriage of CMV infection together with the matching HLA type, the HLA type of each donor mattered for the analysis.

This sample was sequenced with an Illumina HiSeq 1500. The public reads were reanalyzed by TCRdb: fastp trimming at Q25, MiXCR alignment, in-frame beta chains only. Rows matching on CDR3 protein sequence are summarized as one entry with the most common DNA and genes. The table for this sample lists some 230,000 distinct CDR3 sequences; over 20% of them were counted only once. The ten largest account for 15% to 20% of the sample. As to this clonotype: The antigen this receptor binds is unknown. Base qualities are not recorded, but no much larger clone differs from it by a single base.

What the authors observed across the whole study: In both this cohort and an independent roughly 350-donor cohort, the cumulative frequency of public TCR beta family members distinguished carriers of CMV infection plus the relevant HLA type. The ex vivo response was dominated by HLA-C-restricted CMV-specific TCR beta clonotypes, which also provided the single most frequent clonotype in two of eight donors.

V loses 0 bases at its end and J loses 4 bases; junction bases beyond the gene matches: 5. The CDR3 numbers 15 residues from cysteine through phenylalanine. Just CDR3 DNA is preserved here, 45 bases in frame from base 1. The germline V gene yields KGHSH for CDR1 and LQKENI for CDR2. The material sequenced was CD8+ T cells from PBMCs. The chain is assembled from TRBV18 and TRBJ1-1; TRBD1 fits 7 bases in the junction. This receptor was identified in a human donor in good health (CMV status not recorded). Some clones in this sample may be carry-over from other donors' samples. CDR3 region: CASSPPDRVSTEAFF. The bases read TGTGCCAGCTCACCACCTGACAGGGTAAGCACTGAAGCTTTCTTT.